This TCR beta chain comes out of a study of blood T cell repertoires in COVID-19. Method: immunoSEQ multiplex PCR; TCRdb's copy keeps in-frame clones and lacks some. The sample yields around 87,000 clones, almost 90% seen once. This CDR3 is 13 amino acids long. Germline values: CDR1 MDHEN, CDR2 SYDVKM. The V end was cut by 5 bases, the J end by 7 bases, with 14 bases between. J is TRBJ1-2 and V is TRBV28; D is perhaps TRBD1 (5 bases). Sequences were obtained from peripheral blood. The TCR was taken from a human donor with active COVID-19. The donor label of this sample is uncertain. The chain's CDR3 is CASSPPPGGGYTF. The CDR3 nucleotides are TGTGCCAGCAGTCCCCCCCCCGGGGGTGGCTACACCTTC.